This T cell receptor (beta chain) is from a study of blood T cell repertoires in COVID-19. Original processing methods: Nucleated cell counts were estimated from reference gene primer amplification. The repertoire was sequenced with immunoSEQ multiplex PCR; TCRdb's copy has only in-frame clones and lacks some. V and J calls and clone size are given by that table; D and trimming were obtained from the DNA. This table has about 200,000 clones, 86% appearing once. This CDR3 is built from 14 residues. Per the germline V gene, CDR1 is SNHLY and CDR2 is FYNNEI. The V and J ends lost 2 bases and 4 bases respectively, with 11 bases between them. A COVID-19 case was met by exposed participants within 2 weeks before study entry.

The sequenced sample was PBMCs or T cells enriched from blood (not recorded which). This clonotype originated in a woman under 40 who had been exposed to COVID-19. This chain connects TRBV2 to TRBJ1-1, with D unresolved. The CDR3 protein is CASSERASFTEAFF. CDR3 DNA sequence: TGTGCCAGCAGTGAACGAGCTTCCTTCACTGAAGCTTTCTTT.